This TCR beta chain emerged from a study of cytomegalovirus exposure and HLA in healthy donors. As for the study in general: Of roughly 400 genotyped donors, around 76% clustered with self-reported Caucasian donors. Study outcomes and limitations: Later on, a genetic analysis was performed. It linked a missense variant in DCLRE1C with V- and J-gene trimming of TCR beta. Several V segments, TRBV6-2 and TRBV6-3 among them, could not be told apart and were dropped. Prediction of most subjects' HLA-A and HLA-B alleles by TCR beta sequences was reportedly accurate.

The study ran its PCR with 60 Vbeta and 13 Jbeta primers. The assay was immunoSEQ multiplex PCR, and TCRdb's table has in-frame clones only and misses some. This sample has 150,000 to 190,000 clones, with 82% found just once. As concerns this clone: Its matching antigen is unknown.

The CDR3 is made up of 15 amino acids. Germline V gene sequence: CDR1 GTSNPN, CDR2 SVGIG (reference sequence). V shed 0 bases and J shed 0 bases, with 9 bases lying between them. Sequenced sample: PBMCs. The receptor was derived from a woman aged 50 to 60 in good health and CMV-seropositive. The chain carries TRBV30 and TRBJ1-3; no clear D. CDR3 DNA sequence: TGTGCCTGGAGTGTACAGTCAGCCTCTGGAAACACCATATATTTT. This translates into CAWSVQSASGNTIYF. The full variable domain, rest sourced from reference TRBV30 and TRBJ1-3, is SQTIHQWPATLVQPVGSPLSLECTVEGTSNPNLYWYRQAAGRGLQLLFYSVGIGQISSEVPQNLSASRPQDRQFILSSKKLLLSDSGFYLCAWSVQSASGNTIYFGEGSWLTVV.